These T cell receptor beta chains were read from a single sample in a study of blood T cell repertoires in COVID-19. Profiling relied on immunoSEQ multiplex PCR, and the TCRdb table lists in-frame clones only, not all of them. This sample carries some 500,000 clones, about 89% of them seen once, and the ten largest clones take roughly 8%. The specimen sequenced was peripheral blood. All receptors derive from a woman in her fifties or sixties with COVID-19, enrolled during active disease. The CDR3 runs from the conserved cysteine through the conserved F or W. The D gene is left open where the match is weak. Only part of the rows carry a size: once, few, many, or a class if the clone is expanded.

clone_size d_call j_call v_call cdr3_aa cdr3_nt
few TRBD1 TRBJ2-2 TRBV10-3 CAISDPGQGANGELFF TGTGCCATCAGTGATCCGGGACAGGGGGCGAACGGGGAGCTGTTTTTT
NA TRBD1 TRBJ1-2 TRBV20-1 CSASPLDRVRGYTF TGCAGTGCTAGTCCCCTGGACAGGGTAAGAGGCTACACCTTC
NA TRBD1 TRBJ1-1 TRBV7-9 CASSSAGTANTEAFF TGTGCCAGCAGCTCCGCCGGGACAGCGAACACTGAAGCTTTCTTT
NA TRBD1 TRBJ2-7 TRBV5-6 CASSLGGGGFYEQYF TGTGCCAGCAGCTTGGGAGGGGGCGGGTTCTACGAGCAGTACTTC
NA TRBD1 TRBJ1-4 TRBV19 CASQDRATTNEKLFF TGTGCCAGTCAAGACAGGGCCACAACTAATGAAAAACTGTTTTTT
NA NA TRBJ2-3 TRBV10-3 CAISEGKTGYLDTQYF TGTGCCATCAGTGAGGGGAAGACAGGTTATTTGGATACGCAGTATTTT
NA NA TRBJ2-7 TRBV6-1 CASSEALGDPYEQYF TGTGCCAGCAGTGAAGCGTTAGGGGATCCCTACGAGCAGTACTTC
once TRBD1 TRBJ1-2 TRBV19 CASSAGDRANYGYTF TGTGCCAGTAGCGCCGGGGACAGGGCTAACTATGGCTACACCTTC
NA NA TRBJ1-2 TRBV2 CASSETRDNYTF TGTGCCAGCAGTGAAACCCGTGACAACTACACCTTC
NA TRBD1 TRBJ1-1 TRBV6-5 CASSYRRTGQAFF TGTGCCAGCAGTTACCGGAGGACAGGGCAAGCTTTCTTT
once TRBD2 TRBJ2-3 TRBV7-9 CASRKSGLASQDTQYF TGTGCCAGCAGAAAGTCTGGACTAGCATCTCAAGATACGCAGTATTTT
NA NA TRBJ2-2 TRBV11-2 CASSLGTGLTGELFF TGTGCCAGCAGCCTCGGGACTGGGCTCACCGGGGAGCTGTTTTTT
NA NA TRBJ2-7 TRBV9 CASSVGEGGFYEQYF TGTGCCAGCAGCGTAGGGGAGGGGGGTTTCTACGAGCAGTACTTC
NA TRBD2 TRBJ2-7 TRBV3-1/TRBV3-2 CASSPLSLAGVYEQYF TGTGCCAGCAGCCCCCTCTCGCTAGCGGGGGTCTACGAGCAGTACTTC
NA NA TRBJ1-2 TRBV10-1 CASSESGAYGYTF TGCGCCAGCAGTGAGTCGGGGGCCTATGGCTACACCTTC
NA TRBD1 TRBJ1-2 TRBV4-2 CASSQDLGQGSYGYTF TGTGCCAGCAGCCAAGATCTGGGACAGGGATCCTATGGCTACACCTTC
NA TRBD2 TRBJ2-2 TRBV5-1 CASSSAGGNTGELFF TGCGCCAGCAGCAGTGCGGGGGGTAACACCGGGGAGCTGTTTTTT
NA NA TRBJ1-2 TRBV9 CASSVGAGAFDYGYTF TGTGCCAGCAGCGTAGGTGCAGGGGCCTTTGACTATGGCTACACCTTC
NA NA TRBJ2-2 TRBV14 CASSRQGSNTGELFF TGTGCCAGCAGCCGGCAGGGCTCGAACACCGGGGAGCTGTTTTTT
NA NA TRBJ1-2 TRBV5-5 CASSGRGGDNGYTF TGTGCCAGCAGCGGGAGGGGCGGGGATAATGGCTACACCTTC
NA NA TRBJ2-7 TRBV28 CASSPAGVVYEQYF TGTGCCAGCAGCCCCGCAGGGGTCGTCTACGAGCAGTACTTC
NA NA TRBJ2-1 TRBV6-2/TRBV6-3 CASSPGTSYNEQFF TGTGCCAGCAGCCCCGGGACATCCTACAATGAGCAGTTCTTC
few NA TRBJ1-2 TRBV4-1 CASSQAGYGYTF TGCGCCAGCAGCCAAGCGGGCTATGGCTACACCTTC
NA NA TRBJ1-2 TRBV27 CASSPGSPGVYGYTF TGTGCCAGCAGCCCCGGGTCCCCCGGAGTGTATGGCTACACCTTC
NA NA TRBJ2-7 TRBV7-6 CASSLGQGGDEQYF TGTGCCAGCAGCTTAGGTCAGGGCGGCGACGAGCAGTACTTC
NA NA TRBJ1-5 TRBV5-1 CASSLGAGVDNQPQHF TGCGCCAGCAGCTTGGGGGCAGGGGTGGACAATCAGCCCCAGCATTTT
NA TRBD1 TRBJ1-2 TRBV4-1 CASSPHDRGYYGYTF TGCGCCAGCAGCCCCCACGACAGGGGATACTATGGCTACACCTTC
NA NA TRBJ2-1 TRBV3-1/TRBV3-2 CASSQALRQFF TGTGCCAGCAGCCAAGCCCTTAGGCAGTTCTTC
NA TRBD2 TRBJ2-2 TRBV5-1 CASSSGGPNTGELFF TGCGCCAGCAGCTCGGGGGGGCCGAACACCGGGGAGCTGTTTTTT
NA NA TRBJ2-7 TRBV5-4 CASSADRFSYEQYF TGTGCCAGCAGCGCCGATCGGTTTTCCTACGAGCAGTACTTC